Included here is one TCR beta chain sequence, with context. Its specificity is not known. The data originate from a study of response to subunit inactivated influenza vaccine. Notes on the study in general: T cells newly recruited by each seasonal influenza vaccination are few, the authors suggested.

TCRdb re-called the RT-PCR reads through MiXCR, storing one row per CDR3 protein. Found here are some 160,000 distinct CDR3 sequences, roughly 10% of them singletons; the top ten hold roughly 12%. CDR3 size: 14 residues. With 3 bases removed from V and 2 bases from J, the gap between germline ends came to 8 bases. From germline, CDR1 is SGHVS and CDR2 FQNEAQ. The sample in question was non-naive T cells sorted from PBMCs, obtained 35 to 45 days after vaccination. The source of this sequence is a man between 50 and 59 years old who received an inactivated influenza vaccine. The V gene is TRBV7-8, the J gene TRBJ1-5; D is unclear. CDR3 DNA sequence: TGTGCCAGCAGCTTTGGACCCCGCAATCAGCCCCAGCATTTT. Amino acids: CASSFGPRNQPQHF.